A selection of T cell receptor beta chains follows, all from one sample in a study of blood T cell repertoires in COVID-19. Generated by immunoSEQ multiplex PCR, the TCRdb table keeps only in-frame clones and is missing some. Found here are roughly 62,000 clones, about four fifths of them singletons; the top ten hold 8% to 10%. Sequenced: peripheral blood. Source of these receptors: a man at least 80 years old with COVID-19, enrolled during active disease. The CDR3 runs from the conserved cysteine through the conserved F or W. Fields, in order: clone size, J gene, V gene, CDR3 length, D gene, CDR3 protein, CDR3 DNA. D genes are given only for firm matches. Size is omitted from some rows. Given values are once, few, many or a class for expanded clones.

>NA|TRBJ2-7|TRBV5-4|15|TRBD1
CASRSGQGRSYEQYF
TGTGCCAGCAGATCGGGACAGGGGCGCTCCTACGAGCAGTACTTC
>NA|TRBJ2-2|TRBV5-5|14|NA
CASSFNWGPGELFF
TGTGCCAGCAGCTTTAATTGGGGCCCCGGGGAGCTGTTTTTT
>NA|TRBJ1-4|TRBV5-6|15|TRBD1
CASSSPGQGEEKLFF
TGTGCCAGCAGCTCGCCGGGACAGGGGGAGGAAAAACTGTTTTTT
>NA|TRBJ1-4|TRBV5-5|14|NA
CASSGEDTNEKLFF
TGTGCCAGCAGCGGTGAGGATACTAATGAAAAACTGTTTTTT
>NA|TRBJ2-3|TRBV27|15|TRBD2
CASSLLAGSTDTQYF
TGTGCCAGCAGTTTGCTAGCGGGGAGCACAGATACGCAGTATTTT
>NA|TRBJ2-2|TRBV29-1|14|NA
CSVEAGQRSGELFF
TGCAGCGTTGAAGCAGGGCAGAGGTCCGGGGAGCTGTTTTTT
>few|TRBJ1-2|TRBV3-1/TRBV3-2|16|NA
CASSQEGATANYGYTF
TGTGCCAGCAGCCAAGAGGGGGCGACAGCTAACTATGGCTACACCTTC
>NA|TRBJ2-3|TRBV6-1|16|TRBD1
CASSEFGQVATDTQYF
TGTGCCAGCAGTGAATTTGGACAGGTTGCGACAGATACGCAGTATTTT
>NA|TRBJ1-3|TRBV6-2/TRBV6-3|15|TRBD1
CASSSGTDSGNTIYF
TGTGCCAGCAGCTCCGGGACAGACTCTGGAAACACCATATATTTT
>NA|TRBJ1-2|TRBV5-1|14|NA
CASSPLGHSDGYTF
TGCGCCAGCAGCCCCCTGGGCCACTCGGATGGCTACACCTTC
>NA|TRBJ2-3|TRBV7-9|16|NA
CASSPQTGSGADTQYF
TGTGCCAGCAGCCCACAGACCGGGAGCGGCGCAGATACGCAGTATTTT
>NA|TRBJ2-3|TRBV4-2|13|NA
CASSQDNGDTQYF
TGTGCCAGCAGCCAAGATAACGGAGATACGCAGTATTTT
>NA|TRBJ1-1|TRBV11-3|15|NA
CASSLGGQGVNEAFF
TGTGCCAGCAGCTTGGGGGGGCAGGGAGTAAATGAAGCTTTCTTT
>NA|TRBJ1-1|TRBV9|13|NA
CASSVGMIGEAFF
TGTGCCAGCAGCGTAGGAATGATCGGGGAAGCTTTCTTT
>NA|TRBJ1-1|TRBV5-1|15|TRBD1
CASSFGDRVPSRAFF
TGCGCCAGCAGCTTTGGAGACAGGGTTCCCTCTCGAGCTTTCTTT
>NA|TRBJ2-1|TRBV11-2|16|TRBD2
CASSLRWRGRYNEQFF
TGTGCCAGCAGCTTAAGATGGCGGGGGAGATACAATGAGCAGTTCTTC
>NA|TRBJ1-1|TRBV6-5|15|NA
CASSSEPTGGSEAFF
TGTGCCAGCAGCTCCGAACCGACGGGGGGCTCTGAAGCTTTCTTT
>NA|TRBJ2-3|TRBV7-8|15|TRBD1
CASSPWTGSTDTQYF
TGTGCCAGCAGCCCCTGGACAGGGAGCACAGATACGCAGTATTTT
>once|TRBJ2-7|TRBV29-1|16|TRBD1
CSVEDPKTGGEYEQYF
TGCAGCGTTGAAGATCCGAAGACAGGGGGCGAGTACGAGCAGTACTTC
>NA|TRBJ2-1|TRBV14|14|NA
CASSLGFQGNEQFF
TGTGCCAGCAGCTTGGGCTTTCAGGGGAATGAGCAGTTCTTC
>NA|TRBJ1-3|TRBV19|15|TRBD1
CASSGQVSGGNTIYF
TGTGCCAGTAGTGGACAGGTTTCTGGAGGAAACACCATATATTTT
>NA|TRBJ2-7|TRBV6-2/TRBV6-3|12|NA
CASSSLSYEQYF
TGTGCCAGCAGTTCCCTCAGTTACGAGCAGTACTTC
>NA|TRBJ1-2|TRBV9|14|NA
CASSGSLGGYGYTF
TGTGCCAGCAGCGGATCCCTCGGGGGGTATGGCTACACCTTC
>NA|TRBJ1-1|TRBV28|14|NA
CASSSAGGGTEAFF
TGTGCCAGCAGTTCCGCGGGAGGGGGAACTGAAGCTTTCTTT
>NA|TRBJ2-7|TRBV5-6|18|TRBD2
CASSNERGRGDYTYEQYF
TGTGCCAGCAGCAACGAAAGAGGACGGGGGGATTACACCTACGAGCAGTACTTC
>NA|TRBJ1-1|TRBV27|15|TRBD1
CASSSAGKGATEAFF
TGTGCCAGCAGTTCCGCAGGGAAGGGGGCCACTGAAGCTTTCTTT
>NA|TRBJ2-1|TRBV7-9|12|NA
CASSLSQNEQFF
TGTGCCAGCAGCTTATCTCAGAATGAGCAGTTCTTC
>NA|TRBJ1-2|TRBV12-3/TRBV12-4|11|NA
CASSLARVGTF
TGTGCCAGCAGTTTAGCGAGGGTCGGAACCTTC
>NA|TRBJ1-5|TRBV7-2|16|NA
CASSSGRAGGNQPQHF
TGTGCCAGCAGCTCAGGGAGGGCAGGGGGCAATCAGCCCCAGCATTTT
>NA|TRBJ2-1|TRBV19|15|TRBD2
CASSIDHWTGGEQFF
TGTGCCAGTAGTATAGATCATTGGACGGGAGGTGAGCAGTTCTTC
>NA|TRBJ2-5|TRBV7-2|14|NA
CASSSSGPQETQYF
TGTGCCAGCAGCTCGTCTGGGCCACAAGAGACCCAGTACTTC
>NA|TRBJ1-6|TRBV7-2|16|NA
CASSPNTGSYNSPLHF
TGTGCCAGCAGCCCAAATACTGGCTCCTATAATTCACCCCTCCACTTT
>NA|TRBJ2-3|TRBV29-1|13|TRBD2
CSVLTSGTDTQYF
TGCAGCGTCTTAACTAGCGGGACAGATACGCAGTATTTT
>NA|TRBJ2-1|TRBV4-3|15|TRBD2
CASSPSPLAGEEQFF
TGCGCCAGCAGCCCGAGTCCCCTAGCGGGAGAGGAGCAGTTCTTC
>NA|TRBJ1-1|TRBV1|15|NA
CTSSPEGGGGTEAFF
TGCACCAGCAGCCCAGAGGGGGGGGGCGGCACTGAAGCTTTCTTT
>NA|TRBJ1-1|TRBV19|13|NA
CASSTYMNTEAFF
TGTGCCAGTAGCACATATATGAACACTGAAGCTTTCTTT
>few|TRBJ1-4|TRBV7-9|12|NA
CASSLTREKLFF
TGTGCCAGCAGCTTAACGAGGGAAAAACTGTTTTTT
>NA|TRBJ2-7|TRBV2|14|TRBD2
CASTLAGGLYEQYF
TGTGCCAGCACCTTAGCGGGGGGGCTATACGAGCAGTACTTC